The sample holds one count of the clone carrying this TCR beta chain. Its antigen is not identified. The sample is drawn from a study of cytomegalovirus exposure and HLA in healthy donors. Regarding the study as a whole: Per a prior analysis, the majority of TCR beta V segments were productive roughly 90% or roughly 30% of the time. A few CMV-associated chains were confirmed in vitro to be specific for CMV antigens. Follow-up analysis seemed to connect common viral pathogens with several of the most significant clusters identified. A later analysis linked a missense DCLRE1C variant to TCR beta V- and J-gene trimming.

PCR employed 60 Vbeta and 13 Jbeta primers. Assay: immunoSEQ multiplex PCR; the TCRdb copy retains only in-frame clones and omits some. The sample includes approximately 110,000 clones, about 80% of them seen just once. Material for sequencing was PBMCs. The receptor's source is a man aged 35-49 years in good health and CMV-seropositive.

The CDR3 DNA reads as TGTGCCAGCGAAAGCGGGGGGCCCTCAGATACGCAGTATTTT. Translated: CASESGGPSDTQYF. This sequence joins TRBV28 and TRBJ2-3; 9 bases match TRBD2. This CDR3 has 14 residues. Trimming at V came to 8 bases and at J to 4 bases, leaving 7 bases not matched to a gene. Germline lookup yields CDR1 MDHEN and CDR2 SYDVKM.